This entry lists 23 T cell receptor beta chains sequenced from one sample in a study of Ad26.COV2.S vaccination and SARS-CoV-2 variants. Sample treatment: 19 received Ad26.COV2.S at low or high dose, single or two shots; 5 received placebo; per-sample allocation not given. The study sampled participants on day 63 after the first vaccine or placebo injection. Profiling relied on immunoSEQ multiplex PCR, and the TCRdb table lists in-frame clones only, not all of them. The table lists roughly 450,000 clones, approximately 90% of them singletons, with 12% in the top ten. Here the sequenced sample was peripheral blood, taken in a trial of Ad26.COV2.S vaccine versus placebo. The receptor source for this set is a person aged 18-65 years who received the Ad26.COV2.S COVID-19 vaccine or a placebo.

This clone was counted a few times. In DNA form, the CDR3 reads TGTGCCAGCAGCGGGGGACTAGCGGGGAACAATGAGCAGTTCTTC. Its translation is CASSGGLAGNNEQFF. J is TRBJ2-1 and V is TRBV5-5; 13 bases are a match to TRBD2. The trim removed 4 bases at V and 5 bases at J, leaving 3 bases unmatched. CDR3 length equals 15 residues. Per germline, CDR1 SGHKS and CDR2 YYEKEE (reference sequence). The whole variable domain, filled in from reference TRBV5-5 and TRBJ2-1, reads DAGVTQSPTHLIKTRGQQVTLRCSPISGHKSVSWYQQVLGQGPQFIFQYYEKEERGRGNFPDRFSARQFPNYSSELNVNALLLGDSALYLCASSGGLAGNNEQFFGPGTRLTVL.

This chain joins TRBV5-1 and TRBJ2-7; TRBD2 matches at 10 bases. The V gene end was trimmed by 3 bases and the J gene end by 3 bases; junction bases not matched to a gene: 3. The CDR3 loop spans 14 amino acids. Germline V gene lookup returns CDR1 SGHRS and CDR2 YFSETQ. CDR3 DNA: TGCGCCAGCAGCTATATAGCGGGAGGCTACGAGCAGTACTTC. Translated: CASSYIAGGYEQYF.

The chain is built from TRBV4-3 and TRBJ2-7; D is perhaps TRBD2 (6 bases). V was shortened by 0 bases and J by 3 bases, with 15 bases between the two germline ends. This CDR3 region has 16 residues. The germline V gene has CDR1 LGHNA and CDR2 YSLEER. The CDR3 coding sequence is TGCGCCAGCAGCCAAGATACGAGGACTAACTTCTACGAGCAGTACTTC. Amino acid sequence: CASSQDTRTNFYEQYF.

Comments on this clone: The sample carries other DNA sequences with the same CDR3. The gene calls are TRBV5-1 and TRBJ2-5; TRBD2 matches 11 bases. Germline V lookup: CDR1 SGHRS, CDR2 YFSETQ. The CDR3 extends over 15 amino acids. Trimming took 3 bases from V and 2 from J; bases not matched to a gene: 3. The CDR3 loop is CASSSGLAGQETQYF. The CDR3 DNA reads TGCGCCAGCAGCTCAGGACTAGCGGGTCAAGAGACCCAGTACTTC.

The CDR3 nucleotides are TGTGCCAGCAGTGAAGGCAGGGACTATGGCTACACCTTC. It codes for CASSEGRDYGYTF. The gene calls are TRBV2 and TRBJ1-2; possibly TRBD1 for D (5 bases). V was shortened by 1 base and J by 3 bases, with 6 bases between the two germline ends. Germline values: CDR1 SNHLY, CDR2 FYNNEI. There are 13 residues in the CDR3. The full variable domain, in which reference TRBV2 and TRBJ1-2 provide the parts outside the CDR3, is EPEVTQTPSHQVTQMGQEVILRCVPISNHLYFYWYRQILGQKVEFLVSFYNNEISEKSEIFDDQFSVERPDGSNFTLKIRSTKLEDSAMYFCASSEGRDYGYTFGSGTRLTVV.

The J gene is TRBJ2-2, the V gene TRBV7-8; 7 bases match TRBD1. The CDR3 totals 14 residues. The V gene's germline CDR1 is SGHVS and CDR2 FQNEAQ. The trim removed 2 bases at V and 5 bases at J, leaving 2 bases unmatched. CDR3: CASSLIQGTGELFF. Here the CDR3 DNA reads TGTGCCAGCAGCTTAATACAGGGGACCGGGGAGCTGTTTTTT. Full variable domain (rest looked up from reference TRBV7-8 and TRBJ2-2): GAGVSQSPRYKVAKRGQDVALRCDPISGHVSLFWYQQALGQGPEFLTYFQNEAQLDKSGLPSDRFFAERPEGSVSTLKIQRTQQEDSAVYLCASSLIQGTGELFFGEGSRLTVL.

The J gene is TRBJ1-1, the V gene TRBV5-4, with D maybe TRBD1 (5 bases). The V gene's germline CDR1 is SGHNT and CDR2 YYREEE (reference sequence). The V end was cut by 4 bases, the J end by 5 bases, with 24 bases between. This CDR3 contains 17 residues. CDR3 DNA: TGTGCCAGCAGCCCCGCGGGAAGTACAGGTCTTGCGACTGAAGCTTTCTTT. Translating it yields CASSPAGSTGLATEAFF.

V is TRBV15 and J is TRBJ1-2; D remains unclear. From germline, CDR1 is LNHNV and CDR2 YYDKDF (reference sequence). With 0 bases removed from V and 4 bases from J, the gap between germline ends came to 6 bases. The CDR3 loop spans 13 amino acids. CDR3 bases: TGTGCCACCAGCAGAGATGGCTTCTATGGCTACACCTTC. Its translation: CATSRDGFYGYTF.

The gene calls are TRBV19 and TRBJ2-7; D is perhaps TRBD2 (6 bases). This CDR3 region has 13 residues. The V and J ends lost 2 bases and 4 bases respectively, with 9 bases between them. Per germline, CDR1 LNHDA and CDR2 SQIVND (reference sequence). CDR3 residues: CASSIIAEYEQYF. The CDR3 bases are TGTGCCAGTAGTATAATAGCGGAATACGAGCAGTACTTC.

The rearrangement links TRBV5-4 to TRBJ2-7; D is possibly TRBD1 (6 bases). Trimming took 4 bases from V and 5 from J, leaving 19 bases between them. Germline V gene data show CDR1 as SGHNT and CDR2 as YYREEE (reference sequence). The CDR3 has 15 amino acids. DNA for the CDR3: TGTGCCAGCAGCCCGGGACAATCCCACCGCCACGAGCAGTACTTC. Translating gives CASSPGQSHRHEQYF.

The CDR3: CASSFLAGAGFF. The CDR3 DNA follows: TGTGCCAGCAGCTTTCTAGCGGGAGCGGGGTTCTTC. The chain has TRBV7-9 and TRBJ2-1, with TRBD2 matching over 10 bases. Germline CDR1 SEHNR, CDR2 FQNEAQ (reference sequence). The trim removed 3 bases at V and 15 bases at J, leaving 5 bases unmatched. The CDR3 extends over 12 amino acids.

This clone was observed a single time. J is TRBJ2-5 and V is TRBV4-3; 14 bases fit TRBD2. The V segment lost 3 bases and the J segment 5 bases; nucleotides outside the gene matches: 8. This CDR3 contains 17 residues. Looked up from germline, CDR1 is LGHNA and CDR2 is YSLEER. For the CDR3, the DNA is TGCGCCAGCAGCCATGGGACTAGCGGGAGTATTGGGGAGACCCAGTACTTC. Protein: CASSHGTSGSIGETQYF.

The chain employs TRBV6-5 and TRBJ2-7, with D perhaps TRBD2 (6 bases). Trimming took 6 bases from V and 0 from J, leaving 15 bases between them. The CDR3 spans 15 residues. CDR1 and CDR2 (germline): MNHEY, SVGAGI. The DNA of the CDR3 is TGTGCCAGCAGCCGCTTGGCGGGGCACTCCTACGAGCAGTACTTC. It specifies CASSRLAGHSYEQYF.

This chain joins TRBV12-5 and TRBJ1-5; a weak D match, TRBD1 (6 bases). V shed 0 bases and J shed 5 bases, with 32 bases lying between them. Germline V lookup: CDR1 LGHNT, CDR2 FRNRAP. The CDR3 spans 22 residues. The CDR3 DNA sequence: TGTGCTAGTGGTTTGGTAACCCCCTTGTCGGGACATTCGGCTTGGTTCTATCAGCCCCAGCATTTT. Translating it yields CASGLVTPLSGHSAWFYQPQHF.

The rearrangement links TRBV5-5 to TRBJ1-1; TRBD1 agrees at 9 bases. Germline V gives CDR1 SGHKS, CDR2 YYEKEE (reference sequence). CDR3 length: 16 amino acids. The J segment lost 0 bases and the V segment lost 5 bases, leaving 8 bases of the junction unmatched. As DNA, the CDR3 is TGTGCCAGCAGTACGACAGGGGGTCCCATGAACACTGAAGCTTTCTTT. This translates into CASSTTGGPMNTEAFF.

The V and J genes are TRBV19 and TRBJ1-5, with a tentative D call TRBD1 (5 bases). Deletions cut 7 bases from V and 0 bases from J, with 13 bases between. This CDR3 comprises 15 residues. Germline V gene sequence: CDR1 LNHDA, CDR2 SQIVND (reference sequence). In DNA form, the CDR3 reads TGTGCCAGTACAAGCGGACATTATAGCAATCAGCCCCAGCATTTT. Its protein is CASTSGHYSNQPQHF.

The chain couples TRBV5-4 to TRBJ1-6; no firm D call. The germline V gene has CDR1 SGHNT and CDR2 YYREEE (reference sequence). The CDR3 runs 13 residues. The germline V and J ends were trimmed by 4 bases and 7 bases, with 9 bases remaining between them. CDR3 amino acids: CASSGYSNSPLHF. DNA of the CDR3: TGTGCCAGCAGCGGATACAGCAATTCACCCCTCCACTTT.

CDR3 DNA sequence: TGTGCCAGCAGCTTAGCGGCTAGCGGGAGGAGATGGGCACAGTATTTT. The encoded protein is CASSLAASGRRWAQYF. J is TRBJ2-3 and V is TRBV7-8; 11 bases align to TRBD2. Trimming took 0 bases from V and 12 from J; bases not matched to a gene: 11. Germline V gives CDR1 SGHVS, CDR2 FQNEAQ. The CDR3 is 16 amino acids.

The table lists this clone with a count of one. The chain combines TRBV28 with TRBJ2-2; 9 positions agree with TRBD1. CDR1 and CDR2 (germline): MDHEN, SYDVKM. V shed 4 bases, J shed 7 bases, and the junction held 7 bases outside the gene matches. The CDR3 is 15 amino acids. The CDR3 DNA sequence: TGTGCCAGCAGTTCTCCCTCGGGACAGGGCGGGGAGCTGTTTTTT. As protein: CASSSPSGQGGELFF. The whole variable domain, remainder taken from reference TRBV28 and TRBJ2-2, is DVKVTQSSRYLVKRTGEKVFLECVQDMDHENMFWYRQDPGLGLRLIYFSYDVKMKEKGDIPEGYSVSREKKERFSLILESASTNQTSMYLCASSSPSGQGGELFFGEGSRLTVL.

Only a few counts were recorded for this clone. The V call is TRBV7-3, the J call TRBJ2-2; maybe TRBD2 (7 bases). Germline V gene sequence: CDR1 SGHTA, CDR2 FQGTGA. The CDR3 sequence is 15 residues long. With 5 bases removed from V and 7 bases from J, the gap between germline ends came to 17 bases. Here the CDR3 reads CASSPKGGRYGELFF. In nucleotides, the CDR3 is TGTGCCAGCAGCCCGAAGGGGGGGAGGTACGGGGAGCTGTTTTTT. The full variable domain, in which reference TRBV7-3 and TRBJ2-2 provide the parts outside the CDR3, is GAGVSQTPSNKVTEKGKYVELRCDPISGHTALYWYRQSLGQGPEFLIYFQGTGAADDSGLPNDRFFAVRPEGSVSTLKIQRTERGDSAVYLCASSPKGGRYGELFFGEGSRLTVL.

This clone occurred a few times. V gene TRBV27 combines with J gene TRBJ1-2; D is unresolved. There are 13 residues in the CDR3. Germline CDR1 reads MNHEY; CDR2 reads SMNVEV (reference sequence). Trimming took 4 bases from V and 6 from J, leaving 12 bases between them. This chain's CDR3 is CASSYGPSDGYTF. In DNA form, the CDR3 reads TGTGCCAGCAGTTACGGACCCTCGGATGGCTACACCTTC.

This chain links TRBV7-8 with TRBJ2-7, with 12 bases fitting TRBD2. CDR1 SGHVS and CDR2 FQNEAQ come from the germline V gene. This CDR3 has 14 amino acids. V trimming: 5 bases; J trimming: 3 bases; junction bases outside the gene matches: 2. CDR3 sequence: CASSETSGSYEQYF. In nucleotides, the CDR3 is TGTGCCAGCAGCGAGACTAGCGGGAGCTACGAGCAGTACTTC.

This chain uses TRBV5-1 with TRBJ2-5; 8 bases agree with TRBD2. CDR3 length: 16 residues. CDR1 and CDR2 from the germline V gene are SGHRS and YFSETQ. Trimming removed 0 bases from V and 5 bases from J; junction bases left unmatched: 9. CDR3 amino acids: CASSLDVAGPRETQYF. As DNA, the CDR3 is TGCGCCAGCAGCTTGGACGTAGCGGGACCGCGGGAGACCCAGTACTTC.